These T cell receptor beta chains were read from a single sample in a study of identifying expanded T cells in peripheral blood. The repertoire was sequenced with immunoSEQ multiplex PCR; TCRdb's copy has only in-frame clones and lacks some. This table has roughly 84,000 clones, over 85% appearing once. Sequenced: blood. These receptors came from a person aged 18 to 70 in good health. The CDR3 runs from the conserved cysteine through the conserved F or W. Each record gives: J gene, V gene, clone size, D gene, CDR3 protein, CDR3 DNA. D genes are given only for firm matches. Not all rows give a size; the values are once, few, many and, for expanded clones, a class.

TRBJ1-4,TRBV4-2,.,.,CASSPPFTNEKLFF,TGTGCCAGCAGCCCCCCCTTCACTAATGAAAAACTGTTTTTT
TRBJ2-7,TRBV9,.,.,CASSQGRGGSREQYF,TGTGCCAGCAGCCAAGGCCGGGGCGGGTCTCGCGAGCAGTACTTC
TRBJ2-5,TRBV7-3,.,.,CASSPSNRQETQYF,TGTGCCAGCAGCCCCTCCAACAGGCAAGAGACCCAGTACTTC
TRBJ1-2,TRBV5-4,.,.,CASTLTRTNYGYTF,TGTGCCAGCACCCTGACACGGACTAACTATGGCTACACCTTC
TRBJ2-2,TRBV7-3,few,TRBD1,CASSLGTGVTGELFF,TGTGCCAGCAGCCTGGGGACAGGGGTCACCGGGGAGCTGTTTTTT
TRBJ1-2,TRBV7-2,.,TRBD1,CASSPIGGAGYTF,TGTGCCAGCAGCCCGATAGGGGGCGCGGGCTACACCTTC
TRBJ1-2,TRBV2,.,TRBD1,CASSSTTGFTNYGYTF,TGTGCCAGCAGTTCCACGACAGGGTTCACTAACTATGGCTACACCTTC
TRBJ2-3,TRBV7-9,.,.,CASSLVDPHTDTQYF,TGTGCCAGCAGCTTAGTCGACCCTCACACAGATACGCAGTATTTT
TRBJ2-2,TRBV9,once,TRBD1,CASSSLGRWQGANTGELFF,TGTGCCAGCAGCTCCCTGGGGCGGTGGCAGGGGGCTAACACCGGGGAGCTGTTTTTT
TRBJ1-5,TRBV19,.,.,CASSIAQANQPQHF,TGTGCCAGTAGTATCGCGCAGGCCAATCAGCCCCAGCATTTT
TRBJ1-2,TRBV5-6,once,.,CASSLWGYGYTF,TGTGCCAGCAGCTTGTGGGGGTACGGCTACACCTTC
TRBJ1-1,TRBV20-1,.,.,CSARLNTEAFF,TGCAGTGCTAGACTGAACACTGAAGCTTTCTTT
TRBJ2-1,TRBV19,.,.,CATAPGTPFNEQFF,TGTGCCACCGCACCCGGGACTCCTTTCAATGAGCAGTTCTTC
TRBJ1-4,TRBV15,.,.,CATSREGATNEKLFF,TGTGCCACCAGCAGAGAAGGCGCAACTAATGAAAAACTGTTTTTT
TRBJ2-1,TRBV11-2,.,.,CASSSLPTEQFF,TGTGCCAGCAGCTCCTTGCCAACTGAGCAGTTCTTC
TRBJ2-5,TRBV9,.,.,CASSVGQVEETQYF,TGTGCCAGCAGCGTAGGACAGGTAGAAGAGACCCAGTACTTC
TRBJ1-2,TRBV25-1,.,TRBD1,CASSWTGHGYTF,TGTGCCAGCTCTTGGACAGGGCATGGCTACACCTTC
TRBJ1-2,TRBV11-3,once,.,CASSPEAGTQDYGYTF,TGTGCCAGCAGCCCGGAGGCGGGGACGCAGGACTATGGCTACACCTTC
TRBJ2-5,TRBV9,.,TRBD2,CASSATSDQETQYF,TGTGCCAGCAGCGCAACTAGCGACCAAGAGACCCAGTACTTC
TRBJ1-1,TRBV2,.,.,CASSAGLGGTEAFF,TGTGCCAGCAGTGCTGGGTTGGGGGGCACTGAAGCTTTCTTT
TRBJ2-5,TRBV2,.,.,CASSAGVKVAETQYF,TGTGCCAGCAGCGCCGGGGTAAAGGTCGCCGAGACCCAGTACTTC
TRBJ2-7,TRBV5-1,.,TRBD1,CASSLWMKDRGRRYEQYF,TGCGCCAGCAGCCTCTGGATGAAGGACAGGGGACGGCGCTACGAGCAGTACTTC
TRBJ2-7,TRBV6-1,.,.,CASIRWNEQYF,TGTGCCAGCATCCGGTGGAACGAGCAGTACTTC
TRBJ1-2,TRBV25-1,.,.,CASRPSILYGYTF,TGTGCCAGCAGGCCCTCCATACTCTATGGCTACACCTTC
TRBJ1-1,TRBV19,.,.,CASSMRPFGDTEAFF,TGTGCCAGTAGTATGAGACCCTTCGGGGACACTGAAGCTTTCTTT
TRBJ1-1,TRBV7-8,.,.,CASSLGGRRRHNTEAFF,TGTGCCAGCAGCTTAGGTGGCAGGAGGAGGCACAACACTGAAGCTTTCTTT
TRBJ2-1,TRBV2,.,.,CASSEESYSRFF,TGTGCCAGCAGTGAAGAGAGTTATTCGAGGTTCTTC
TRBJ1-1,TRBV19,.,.,CASSPGRMNTEAFF,TGTGCCAGTAGTCCGGGACGGATGAACACTGAAGCTTTCTTT
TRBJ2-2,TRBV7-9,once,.,CASSTSGDTGELFF,TGTGCCAGCAGCACTAGTGGGGACACCGGGGAGCTGTTTTTT
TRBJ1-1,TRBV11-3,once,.,CASSLIWTEAFF,TGTGCCAGCAGCCTAATATGGACTGAAGCTTTCTTT
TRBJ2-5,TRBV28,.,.,CASSPGATETQYF,TGTGCCAGCAGTCCCGGCGCTACAGAGACCCAGTACTTC
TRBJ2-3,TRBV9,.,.,CASSPFRGTQYF,TGTGCCAGCAGCCCTTTTCGGGGTACGCAGTATTTT
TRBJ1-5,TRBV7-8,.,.,CASSPLRGRGDLYSNQPQHF,TGTGCCAGCAGCCCCCTTCGAGGTCGGGGGGACCTTTATAGCAATCAGCCCCAGCATTTT
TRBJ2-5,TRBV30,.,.,CAWSVSQETQYF,TGTGCCTGGAGTGTCAGCCAAGAGACCCAGTACTTC
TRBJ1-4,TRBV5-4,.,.,CARKWGRGKNEKLFF,TGTGCCAGGAAATGGGGAAGGGGGAAGAATGAAAAACTGTTTTTT
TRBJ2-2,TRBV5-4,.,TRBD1,CASSPLTRQGHSGELFF,TGTGCCAGCAGCCCTTTGACTAGACAGGGGCACTCCGGGGAGCTGTTTTTT
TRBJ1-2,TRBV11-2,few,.,CASSLGFHYGYTF,TGTGCCAGCAGCTTAGGGTTCCACTATGGCTACACCTTC
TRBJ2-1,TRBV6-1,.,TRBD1,CASSGRDRGPPRYLF,TGTGCCAGCAGTGGCCGGGACAGGGGCCCACCTCGCTACCTCTTC
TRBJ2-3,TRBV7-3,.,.,CASSLKGDTQYF,TGTGCCAGCAGCTTAAAGGGGGATACGCAGTATTTT
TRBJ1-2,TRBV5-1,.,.,CASSLDRHRDYTF,TGCGCCAGCAGCTTGGACAGGCACCGGGACTACACCTTC
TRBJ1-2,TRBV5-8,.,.,CASSLVPLHYGYTF,TGTGCCAGCAGCTTGGTTCCATTGCACTATGGCTACACCTTC
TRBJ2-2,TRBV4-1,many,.,CASSQIDSNTGELFF,TGCGCCAGCAGCCAGATTGACAGTAACACCGGGGAGCTGTTTTTT
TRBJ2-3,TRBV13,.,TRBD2,CASSPPRRGKTDTQYF,TGTGCCAGCAGCCCGCCGAGGCGGGGGAAGACAGATACGCAGTATTTT